This T cell receptor (beta chain) was recovered during a study of T cell responses to AZD1222 COVID-19 vaccine. The protocol was immunoSEQ multiplex PCR, while the TCRdb copy is restricted to in-frame clones and leaves out a portion. Of 180,000 or so clones listed, around nine tenths are singletons. CDR1 LNHDA and CDR2 SQIVND come from the germline V gene (reference sequence). The CDR3 loop spans 15 amino acids. The V segment lost 3 bases and the J segment 3 bases; nucleotides outside the gene matches: 6. This clonotype originated in an adult who received the AZD1222 COVID-19 vaccine. The chain links TRBV19 to TRBJ2-7; 9 bases agree with TRBD1. This sample comprised peripheral blood, obtained 28 days after the second AZD1222 dose. CDR3 sequence (DNA): TGTGCCAGTAGTATCGGGACAGGGTCAATCTACGAGCAGTACTTC. Translated, it gives CASSIGTGSIYEQYF. Using reference TRBV19 and TRBJ2-7 for the parts outside the CDR3, the full variable domain is DGGITQSPKYLFRKEGQNVTLSCEQNLNHDAMYWYRQDPGQGLRLIYYSQIVNDFQKGDIAEGYSVSREKKESFPLTVTSAQKNPTAFYLCASSIGTGSIYEQYFGPGTRLTVT.